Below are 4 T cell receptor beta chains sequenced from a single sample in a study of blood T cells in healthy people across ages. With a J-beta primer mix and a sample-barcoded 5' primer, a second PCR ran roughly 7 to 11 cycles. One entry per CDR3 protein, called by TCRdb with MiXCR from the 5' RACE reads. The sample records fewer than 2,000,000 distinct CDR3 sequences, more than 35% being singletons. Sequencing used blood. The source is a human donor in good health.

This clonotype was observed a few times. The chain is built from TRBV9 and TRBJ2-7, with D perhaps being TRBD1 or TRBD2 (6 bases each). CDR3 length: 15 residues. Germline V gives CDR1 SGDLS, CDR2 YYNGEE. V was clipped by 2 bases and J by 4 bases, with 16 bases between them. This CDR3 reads CASSVSGGSQYEQYF. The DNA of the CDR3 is TGTGCCAGCAGCGTGTCCGGGGGCTCCCAGTACGAGCAGTACTTC.

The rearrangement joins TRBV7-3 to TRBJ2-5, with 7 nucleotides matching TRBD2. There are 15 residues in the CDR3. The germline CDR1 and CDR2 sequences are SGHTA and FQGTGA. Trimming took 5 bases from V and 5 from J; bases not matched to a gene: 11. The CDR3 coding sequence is TGTGCCAGCAGCCTCTATGGGGGGGGAACCGAGACCCAGTACTTC. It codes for CASSLYGGGTETQYF.

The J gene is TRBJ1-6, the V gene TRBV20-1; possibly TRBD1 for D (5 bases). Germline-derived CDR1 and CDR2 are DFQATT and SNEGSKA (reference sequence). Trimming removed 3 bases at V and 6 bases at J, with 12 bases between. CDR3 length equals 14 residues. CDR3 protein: CSARGESRNSPLHF. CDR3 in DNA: TGCAGTGCTAGGGGGGAGTCGCGTAATTCACCCCTCCACTTT.

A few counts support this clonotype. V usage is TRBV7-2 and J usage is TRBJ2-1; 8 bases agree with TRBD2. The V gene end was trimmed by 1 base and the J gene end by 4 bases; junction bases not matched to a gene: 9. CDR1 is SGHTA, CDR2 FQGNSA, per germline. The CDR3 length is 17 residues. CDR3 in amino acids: CASSLGGGNKFYNEQFF. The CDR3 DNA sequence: TGTGCCAGCAGCTTAGGCGGGGGGAACAAATTTTACAATGAGCAGTTCTTC.